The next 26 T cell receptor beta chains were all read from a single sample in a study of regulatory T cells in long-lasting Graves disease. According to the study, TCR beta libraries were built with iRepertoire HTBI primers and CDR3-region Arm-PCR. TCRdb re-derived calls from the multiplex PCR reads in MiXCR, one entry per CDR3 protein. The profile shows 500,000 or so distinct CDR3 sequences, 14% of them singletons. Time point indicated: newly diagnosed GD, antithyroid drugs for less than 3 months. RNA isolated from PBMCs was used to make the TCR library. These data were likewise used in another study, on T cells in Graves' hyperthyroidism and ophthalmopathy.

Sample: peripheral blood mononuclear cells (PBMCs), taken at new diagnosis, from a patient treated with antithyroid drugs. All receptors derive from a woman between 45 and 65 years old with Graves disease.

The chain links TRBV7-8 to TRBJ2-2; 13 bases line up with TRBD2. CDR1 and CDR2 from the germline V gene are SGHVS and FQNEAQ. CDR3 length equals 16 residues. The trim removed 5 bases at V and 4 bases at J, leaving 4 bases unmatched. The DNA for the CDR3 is TGTGCCAGCAGCGCGGGGACTAGCGGGATCACCGGGGAGCTGTTTTTT. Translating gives CASSAGTSGITGELFF.

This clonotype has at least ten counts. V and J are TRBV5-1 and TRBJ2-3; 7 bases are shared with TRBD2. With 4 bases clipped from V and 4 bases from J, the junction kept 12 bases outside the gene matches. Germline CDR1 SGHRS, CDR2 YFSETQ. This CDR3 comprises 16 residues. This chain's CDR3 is CASSRRGVVVSDTQYF. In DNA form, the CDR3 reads TGCGCCAGCAGCCGTCGGGGGGTCGTTGTTTCAGATACGCAGTATTTT.

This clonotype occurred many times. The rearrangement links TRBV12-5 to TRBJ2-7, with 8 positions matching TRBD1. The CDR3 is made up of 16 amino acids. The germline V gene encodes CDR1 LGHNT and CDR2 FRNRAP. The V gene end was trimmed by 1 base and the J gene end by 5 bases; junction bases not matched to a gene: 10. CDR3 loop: CASGLAPRDRPDEQYF. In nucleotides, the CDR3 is TGTGCTAGTGGTTTGGCACCCCGGGACAGGCCGGACGAGCAGTACTTC.

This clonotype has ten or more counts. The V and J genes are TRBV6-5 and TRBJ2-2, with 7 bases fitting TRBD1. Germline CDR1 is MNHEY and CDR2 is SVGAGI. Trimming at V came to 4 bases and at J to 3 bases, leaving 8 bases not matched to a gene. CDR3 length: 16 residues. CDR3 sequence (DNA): TGTGCCAGCAGTTCCCAGGGACAGCTATACACCGGGGAGCTGTTTTTT. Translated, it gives CASSSQGQLYTGELFF.

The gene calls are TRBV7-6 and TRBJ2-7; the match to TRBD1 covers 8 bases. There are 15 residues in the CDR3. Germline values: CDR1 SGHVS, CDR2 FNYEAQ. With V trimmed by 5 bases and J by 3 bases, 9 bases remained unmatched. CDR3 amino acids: CASSIRAGGLYEQYF. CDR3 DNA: TGTGCCAGCAGCATCAGGGCAGGGGGCCTCTACGAGCAGTACTTC.

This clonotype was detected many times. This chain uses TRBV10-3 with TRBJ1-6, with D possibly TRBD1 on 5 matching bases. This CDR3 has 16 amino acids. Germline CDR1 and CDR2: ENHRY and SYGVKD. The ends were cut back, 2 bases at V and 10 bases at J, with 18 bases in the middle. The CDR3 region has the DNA TGTGCCATCAGTGAGGGGATCGGGGCAGGGCCCTCACCCCTCCACTTT. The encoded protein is CAISEGIGAGPSPLHF.

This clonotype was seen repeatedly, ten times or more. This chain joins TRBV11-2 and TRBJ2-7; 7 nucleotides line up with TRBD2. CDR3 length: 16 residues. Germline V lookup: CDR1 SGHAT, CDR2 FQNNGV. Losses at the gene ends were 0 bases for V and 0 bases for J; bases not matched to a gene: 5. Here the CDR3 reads CASSLDGRSLSYEQYF. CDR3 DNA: TGTGCCAGCAGCTTAGACGGGAGGAGCCTCTCCTACGAGCAGTACTTC. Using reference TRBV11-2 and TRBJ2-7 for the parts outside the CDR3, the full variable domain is EAGVAQSPRYKIIEKRQSVAFWCNPISGHATLYWYQQILGQGPKLLIQFQNNGVVDDSQLPKDRFSAERLKGVDSTLKIQPAKLEDSAVYLCASSLDGRSLSYEQYFGPGTRLTVT.

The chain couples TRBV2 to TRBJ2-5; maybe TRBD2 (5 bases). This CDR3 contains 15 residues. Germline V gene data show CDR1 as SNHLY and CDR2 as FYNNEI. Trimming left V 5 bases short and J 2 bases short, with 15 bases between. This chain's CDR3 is CASSRISESQETQYF. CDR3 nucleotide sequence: TGTGCCAGCAGTAGGATTAGCGAATCACAAGAGACCCAGTACTTC.

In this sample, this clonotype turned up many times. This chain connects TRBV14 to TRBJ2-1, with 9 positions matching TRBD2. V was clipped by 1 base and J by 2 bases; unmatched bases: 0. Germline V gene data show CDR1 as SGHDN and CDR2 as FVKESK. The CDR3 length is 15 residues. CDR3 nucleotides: TGTGCCAGCAGCCAAGTAGCGGGAGCCTACAATGAGCAGTTCTTC. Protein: CASSQVAGAYNEQFF.

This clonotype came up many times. Here the CDR3 reads CASRSDRVEQYF. The CDR3 DNA reads TGTGCCAGCAGGTCCGACAGGGTCGAGCAGTACTTC. This chain connects TRBV28 to TRBJ2-7, with 7 nucleotides matching TRBD1. Germline V gene sequence: CDR1 MDHEN, CDR2 SYDVKM. J was trimmed by 6 bases and V by 6 bases; bases with no gene match: 5. CDR3 length equals 12 residues. Full variable domain (outside the CDR3, taken from reference TRBV28 and TRBJ2-7): DVKVTQSSRYLVKRTGEKVFLECVQDMDHENMFWYRQDPGLGLRLIYFSYDVKMKEKGDIPEGYSVSREKKERFSLILESASTNQTSMYLCASRSDRVEQYFGPGTRLTVT.

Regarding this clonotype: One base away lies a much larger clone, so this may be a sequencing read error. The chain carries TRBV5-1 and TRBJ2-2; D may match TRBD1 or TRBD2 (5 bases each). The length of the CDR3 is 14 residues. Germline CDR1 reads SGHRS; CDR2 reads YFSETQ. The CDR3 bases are TGCGCCAGCAGCTTCTTGTCCGATCGAGGGGAGCTGTGTTTT. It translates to CASSFLSDRGELCF.

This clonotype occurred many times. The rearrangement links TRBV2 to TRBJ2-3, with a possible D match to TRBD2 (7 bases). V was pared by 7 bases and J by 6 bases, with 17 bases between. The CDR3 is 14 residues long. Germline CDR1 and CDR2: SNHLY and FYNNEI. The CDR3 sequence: CASMYGAGADTQYF. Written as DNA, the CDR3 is TGTGCCAGCATGTACGGGGCGGGGGCGGATACGCAGTATTTT.

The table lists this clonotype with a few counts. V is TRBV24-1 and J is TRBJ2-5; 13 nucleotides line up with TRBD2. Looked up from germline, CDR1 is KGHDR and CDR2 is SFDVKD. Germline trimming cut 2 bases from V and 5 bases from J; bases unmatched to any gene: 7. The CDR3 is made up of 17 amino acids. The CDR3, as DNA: TGTGCCACCAGTGATTCCCAACTAGCGGGAGGGTTTGAGACCCAGTACTTC. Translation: CATSDSQLAGGFETQYF.

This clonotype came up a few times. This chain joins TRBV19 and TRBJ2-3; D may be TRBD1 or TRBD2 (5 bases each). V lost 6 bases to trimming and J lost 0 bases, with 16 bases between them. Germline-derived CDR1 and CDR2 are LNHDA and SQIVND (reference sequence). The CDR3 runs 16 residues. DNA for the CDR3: TGTGCCAGTAGGCGACAGACTACCACTAGCACAGATACGCAGTATTTT. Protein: CASRRQTTTSTDTQYF.

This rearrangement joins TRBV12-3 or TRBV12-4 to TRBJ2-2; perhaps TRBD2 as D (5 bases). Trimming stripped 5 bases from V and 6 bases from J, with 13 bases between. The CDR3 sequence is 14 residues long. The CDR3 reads CASSNGVVAGELFF. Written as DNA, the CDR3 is TGTGCCAGCAGTAACGGGGTTGTGGCCGGGGAGCTGTTTTTT.

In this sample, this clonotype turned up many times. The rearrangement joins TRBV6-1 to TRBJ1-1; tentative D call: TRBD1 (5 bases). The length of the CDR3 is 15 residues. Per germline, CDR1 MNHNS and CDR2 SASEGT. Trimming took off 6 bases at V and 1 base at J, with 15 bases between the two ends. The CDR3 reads CASRPTVTTNTEAFF. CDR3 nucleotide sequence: TGTGCCAGCAGGCCGACAGTTACTACGAACACTGAAGCTTTCTTT.

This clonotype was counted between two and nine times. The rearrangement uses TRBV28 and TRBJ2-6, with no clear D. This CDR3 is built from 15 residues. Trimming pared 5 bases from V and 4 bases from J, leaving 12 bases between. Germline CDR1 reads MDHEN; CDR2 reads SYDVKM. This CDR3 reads CASSPARVGANVLTF. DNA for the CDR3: TGTGCCAGCAGTCCCGCCCGGGTAGGGGCCAACGTCCTGACTTTC.

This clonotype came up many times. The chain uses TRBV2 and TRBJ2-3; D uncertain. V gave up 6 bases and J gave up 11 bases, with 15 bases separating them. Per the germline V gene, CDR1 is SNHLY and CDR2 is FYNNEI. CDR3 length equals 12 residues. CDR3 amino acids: CASRRETNQQYF. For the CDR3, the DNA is TGTGCCAGCAGACGCGAGACCAACCAGCAGTATTTT.

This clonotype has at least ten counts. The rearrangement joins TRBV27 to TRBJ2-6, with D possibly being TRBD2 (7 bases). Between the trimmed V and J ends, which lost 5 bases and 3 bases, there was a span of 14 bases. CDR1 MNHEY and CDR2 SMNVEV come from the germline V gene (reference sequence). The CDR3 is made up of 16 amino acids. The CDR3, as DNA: TGTGCCAGCAGTGGGTACGGGGGGCTTGGGGCCAACGTCCTGACTTTC. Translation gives CASSGYGGLGANVLTF.

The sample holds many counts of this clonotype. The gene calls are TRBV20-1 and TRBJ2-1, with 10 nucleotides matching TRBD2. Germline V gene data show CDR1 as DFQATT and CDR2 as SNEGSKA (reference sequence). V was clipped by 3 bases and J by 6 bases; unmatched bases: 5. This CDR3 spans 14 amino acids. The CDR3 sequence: CSASLAGVFNEQFF. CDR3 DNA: TGCAGTGCTAGTCTAGCGGGAGTTTTCAATGAGCAGTTCTTC.

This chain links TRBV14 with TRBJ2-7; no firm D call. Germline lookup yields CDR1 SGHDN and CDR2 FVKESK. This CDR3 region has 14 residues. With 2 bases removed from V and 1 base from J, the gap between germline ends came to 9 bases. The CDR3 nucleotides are TGTGCCAGCAGCCAATTGGGCAGTTCCTACGAGCAGTACTTC. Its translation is CASSQLGSSYEQYF.

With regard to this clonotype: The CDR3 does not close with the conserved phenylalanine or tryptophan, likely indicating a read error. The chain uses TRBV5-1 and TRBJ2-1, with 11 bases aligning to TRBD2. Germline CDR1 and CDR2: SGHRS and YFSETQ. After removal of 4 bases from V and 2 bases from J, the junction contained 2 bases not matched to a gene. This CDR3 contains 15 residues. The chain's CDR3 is CASSGGLAAYNEQFC. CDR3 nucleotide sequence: TGCGCCAGCAGCGGGGGACTAGCGGCCTACAATGAGCAGTTCTGC.

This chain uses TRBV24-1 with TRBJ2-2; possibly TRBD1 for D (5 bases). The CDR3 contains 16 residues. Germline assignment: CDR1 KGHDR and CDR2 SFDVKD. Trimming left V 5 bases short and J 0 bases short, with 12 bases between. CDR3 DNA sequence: TGTGCCACCAGTGCCCTGGACACCTCGAACACCGGGGAGCTGTTTTTT. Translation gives CATSALDTSNTGELFF.

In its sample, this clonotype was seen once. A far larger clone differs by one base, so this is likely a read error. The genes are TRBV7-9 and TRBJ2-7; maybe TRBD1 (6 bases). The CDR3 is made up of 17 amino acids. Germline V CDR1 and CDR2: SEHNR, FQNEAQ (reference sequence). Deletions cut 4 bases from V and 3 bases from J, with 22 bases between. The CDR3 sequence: CASSYGRLRAGDYEQYF. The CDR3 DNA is TGTGCCAGCAGCTACGGTCGCCTGAGGGCAGGGGACTACGAGCAGTACTTC. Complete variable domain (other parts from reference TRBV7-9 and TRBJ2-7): DTGVSQNPRHKITKRGQNVTFRCDPISEHNRLYWYRQTLGQGPEFLTYFQNEAQLEKSRLLSDRFSAERPKGSFSTLEIQRTEQGDSAMYLCASSYGRLRAGDYEQYFGPGTRLTVT.

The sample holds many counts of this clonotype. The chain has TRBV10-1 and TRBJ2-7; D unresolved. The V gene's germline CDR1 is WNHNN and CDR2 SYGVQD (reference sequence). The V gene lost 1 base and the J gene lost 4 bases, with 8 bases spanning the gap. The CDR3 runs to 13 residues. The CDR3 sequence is CASSEFPTYEQYF. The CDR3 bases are TGCGCCAGCAGTGAGTTCCCTACGTACGAGCAGTACTTC.

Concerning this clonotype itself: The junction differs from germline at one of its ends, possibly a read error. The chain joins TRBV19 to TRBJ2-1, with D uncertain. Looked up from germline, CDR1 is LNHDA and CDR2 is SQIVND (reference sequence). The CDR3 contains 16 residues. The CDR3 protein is CASSMAFDSSHNEQFF. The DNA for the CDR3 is TGTGCCAGTAGTATGGCCTTCGATAGCTCCCACAATGAGCAGTTCTTC.